This T cell receptor beta chain was identified in a study of blood T cells in healthy people across ages. Study details: Capture via template switching afforded approximately one barcoded beta molecule per two T cells. Study-wide points: PBMCs left unsorted prevented a conclusive naive versus antigen-experienced comparison. The recorded TCR beta diversity per million T cells decreased in a roughly linear manner with age.

Concerning this clonotype: Its antigen remains unknown.

The CDR3 spans 14 residues. The V end lost 5 bases, the J end lost 2 bases, and 12 bases lay between the germline ends. CDR1 is SGHTA, CDR2 FQGNSA, per germline. Primed by a sample-barcoded 5' primer and a J-beta primer mix, a second PCR proceeded for 7 to 11 cycles. A single record per CDR3 protein comes from TCRdb applying MiXCR to the 5' RACE reads. Altogether approximately 1.5 million distinct CDR3 sequences are present, 30% to 35% being singletons, with the ten largest covering roughly 12%. Input material: blood. The TCR was taken from a woman in her thirties in good health. J is TRBJ1-1 and V is TRBV7-2; D call uncertain. CDR3 sequence reads: CASSPYETNTEAFF. The CDR3 DNA is TGTGCCAGCAGCCCGTATGAGACCAACACTGAAGCTTTCTTT.